Below are 14 T cell receptor beta chains sequenced from a single sample in a study of blood T cell repertoires in COVID-19. Produced via immunoSEQ multiplex PCR; TCRdb's table is partial and in-frame only. This table has some 290,000 clones, 90% appearing once. Sequencing used peripheral blood. The receptor set was obtained from a woman aged 40 to 50 with COVID-19, enrolled during active disease.

V is TRBV27 and J is TRBJ1-1; D gene unclear. The V gene lost 5 bases and the J gene lost 9 bases, with 10 bases spanning the gap. The V gene's germline CDR1 is MNHEY and CDR2 SMNVEV (reference sequence). This CDR3 contains 11 residues. The CDR3 DNA reads as TGTGCCAGCAGTGATGAGGGAAAAGCTTTCTTT. Amino acids: CASSDEGKAFF.

The V call is TRBV7-9, the J call TRBJ1-2; TRBD1 is a possible D gene (6 bases). The CDR3 runs 15 residues. From germline, CDR1 is SEHNR and CDR2 FQNEAQ (reference sequence). Trimming removed 5 bases from V and 0 bases from J, with 13 bases in between. The CDR3 DNA reads TGTGCCAGCAGCCAAGGACAGCTACCTAACTATGGCTACACCTTC. Amino acid sequence: CASSQGQLPNYGYTF.

Turning to this clone: One end of the junction does not line up with germline, which may come from a read error. Here the CDR3 reads CVWRQGRWETEAFF. The CDR3 region has the DNA TGTGTCTGGAGGCAGGGGCGCTGGGAGACTGAAGCTTTCTTT. The V gene is TRBV30, the J gene TRBJ1-1; TRBD1 is a possible D gene (6 bases). CDR3 length equals 14 residues. Germline V gene sequence: CDR1 GTSNPN, CDR2 SVGIG (reference sequence).

The sample holds a few counts of this clone. The chain carries TRBV7-2 and TRBJ2-1, with TRBD2 matching over 7 bases. Germline values: CDR1 SGHTA, CDR2 FQGNSA. V lost 7 bases and J lost 4; bases outside the gene matches: 7. This CDR3 spans 14 amino acids. In DNA, the CDR3 is TGTGCCAGCACCCTAGGGAGGGAATACAATGAGCAGTTCTTC. Its protein is CASTLGREYNEQFF.

The chain joins TRBV19 to TRBJ2-2; tentatively, D is TRBD2 (6 bases). The CDR3 sequence is 13 residues long. The germline gives CDR1 LNHDA, CDR2 SQIVND (reference sequence). V was clipped by 4 bases and J by 5 bases, with 8 bases between them. The CDR3 reads CASSTRGTGELFF. CDR3 bases: TGTGCCAGTAGTACCCGGGGGACCGGGGAGCTGTTTTTT.

The chain recombines TRBV25-1 with TRBJ2-2, with TRBD2 as a possible D gene (7 bases). Germline values: CDR1 MGHDK, CDR2 SYGVNS. This CDR3 has 16 residues. Trimming removed 4 bases at V and 3 bases at J, with 15 bases between. The CDR3 is CASSGSGGLDTGELFF. The CDR3 DNA is TGTGCCAGCAGTGGGTCCGGGGGGCTGGACACCGGGGAGCTGTTTTTT.

V and J are TRBV29-1 and TRBJ1-2; no definite D call. The germline V and J ends were trimmed by 8 bases and 2 bases, with 18 bases remaining between them. CDR1 is SQVTM and CDR2 is ANQGSEA in the germline V gene. This CDR3 spans 14 amino acids. CDR3 sequence: CSIGMVGGNYGYTF. In DNA form, the CDR3 reads TGCAGCATCGGGATGGTCGGCGGCAACTATGGCTACACCTTC.

The chain couples TRBV29-1 to TRBJ2-5; no clear D. The CDR3 runs to 13 residues. Germline CDR1 SQVTM, CDR2 ANQGSEA. Trimming took off 7 bases at V and 0 bases at J, with 12 bases between the two ends. For the CDR3, the DNA is TGCAGCGCCCCAGGCTCGTACCAAGAGACCCAGTACTTC. This gives the protein CSAPGSYQETQYF.

This chain links TRBV9 with TRBJ2-1, with TRBD2 identical over 11 bases. V lost 3 bases and J lost 7; bases outside the gene matches: 3. The germline V gene encodes CDR1 SGDLS and CDR2 YYNGEE. This CDR3 region has 14 residues. Here the CDR3 reads CASSGSGRVNEQFF. The CDR3 DNA follows: TGTGCCAGCAGCGGTAGCGGGAGGGTAAATGAGCAGTTCTTC.

The table lists this clone with a count of one. The gene calls are TRBV27 and TRBJ1-3; TRBD1 matches 10 bases. The CDR3 runs 16 residues. Germline values: CDR1 MNHEY, CDR2 SMNVEV (reference sequence). Trimming removed 2 bases from V and 2 bases from J; junction bases left unmatched: 3. DNA for the CDR3: TGTGCCAGCAGTTTAATCGGGACAGGGGCTGGAAACACCATATATTTT. Translating it yields CASSLIGTGAGNTIYF.

The chain employs TRBV19 and TRBJ1-2; no definite D call. V was pared by 7 bases and J by 4 bases, with 19 bases between. The CDR3 extends over 15 amino acids. The germline V gene encodes CDR1 LNHDA and CDR2 SQIVND (reference sequence). The CDR3 coding sequence is TGTGCCAGTACCTCCCGACTGGCGTATCTCTATGGCTACACCTTC. This codes for CASTSRLAYLYGYTF.

V gene TRBV5-1 combines with J gene TRBJ2-7; 14 bases map to TRBD2. From germline, CDR1 is SGHRS and CDR2 YFSETQ. The CDR3 extends over 20 amino acids. Unmatched junction bases numbered 18, after V lost 3 bases and J lost 4 bases. CDR3 bases: TGCGCCAGCAGCTCGACCCGGACTAGCGGGGGGCCTCCACTGACTTACGAGCAGTACTTC. It encodes CASSSTRTSGGPPLTYEQYF.

The chain links TRBV7-9 to TRBJ1-3; unclear D gene. Per germline, CDR1 SEHNR and CDR2 FQNEAQ (reference sequence). This CDR3 is 18 amino acids long. The V gene lost 2 bases and the J gene lost 8 bases, with 25 bases spanning the gap. The CDR3 loop is CASSLTVGESRRWYTIYF. As DNA, the CDR3 is TGTGCCAGCAGCTTAACCGTCGGGGAATCCAGGCGCTGGTACACCATATATTTT.

This chain joins TRBV28 and TRBJ1-1; possible D gene TRBD1, 5 bases. This CDR3 has 15 residues. CDR1 is MDHEN, CDR2 SYDVKM, per germline. Trimming pared 1 base from V and 6 bases from J, leaving 15 bases between. CDR3 sequence reads: CASSLFLGRGSEAFF. The CDR3 DNA reads TGTGCCAGCAGTTTATTTTTGGGGCGGGGGTCTGAAGCTTTCTTT.